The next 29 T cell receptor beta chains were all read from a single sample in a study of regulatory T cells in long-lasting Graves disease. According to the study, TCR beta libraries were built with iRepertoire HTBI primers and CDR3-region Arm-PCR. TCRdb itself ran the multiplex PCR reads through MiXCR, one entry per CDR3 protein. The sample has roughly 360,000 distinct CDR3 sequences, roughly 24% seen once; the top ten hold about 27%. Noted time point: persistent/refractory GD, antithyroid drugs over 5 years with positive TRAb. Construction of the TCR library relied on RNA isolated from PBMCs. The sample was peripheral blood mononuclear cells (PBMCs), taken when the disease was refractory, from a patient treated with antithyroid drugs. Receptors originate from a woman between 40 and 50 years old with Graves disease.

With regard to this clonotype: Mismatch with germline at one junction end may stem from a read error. In DNA form, the CDR3 reads TGTGCCAGCAGCCGGATGGACGGCTACGAGCAGTACTTC. This gives the protein CASSRMDGYEQYF. This rearrangement joins TRBV5-1 to TRBJ2-7, with D unresolved. Germline V CDR1 and CDR2: SGHRS, YFSETQ. The CDR3 is made up of 13 amino acids.

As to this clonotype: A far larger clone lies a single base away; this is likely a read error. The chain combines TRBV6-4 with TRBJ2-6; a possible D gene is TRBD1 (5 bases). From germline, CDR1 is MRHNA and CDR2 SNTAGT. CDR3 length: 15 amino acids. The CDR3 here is CASSEGSSGANVPTF. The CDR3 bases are TGTGCCAGCAGTGAAGGTAGCTCTGGGGCCAACGTCCCGACTTTC.

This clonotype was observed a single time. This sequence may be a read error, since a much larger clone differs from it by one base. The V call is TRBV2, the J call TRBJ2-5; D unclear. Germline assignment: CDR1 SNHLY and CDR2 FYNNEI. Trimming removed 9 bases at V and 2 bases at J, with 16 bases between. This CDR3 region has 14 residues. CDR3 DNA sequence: TGTGCCAGGACCCCGCGCGCCGCTCAAGAGACCCAGTACTTC. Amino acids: CARTPRAAQETQYF.

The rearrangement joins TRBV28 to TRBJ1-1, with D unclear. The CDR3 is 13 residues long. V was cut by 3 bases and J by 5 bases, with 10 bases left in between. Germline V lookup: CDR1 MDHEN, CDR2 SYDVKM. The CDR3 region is CASSFYDGTEAFF. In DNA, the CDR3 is TGTGCCAGCAGTTTTTATGACGGGACTGAAGCTTTCTTT.

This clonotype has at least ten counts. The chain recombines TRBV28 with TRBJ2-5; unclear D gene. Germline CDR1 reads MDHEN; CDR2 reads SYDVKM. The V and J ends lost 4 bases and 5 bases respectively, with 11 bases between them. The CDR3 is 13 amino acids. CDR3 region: CASSSQQWETQYF. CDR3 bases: TGTGCCAGCAGTTCCCAACAATGGGAGACCCAGTACTTC.

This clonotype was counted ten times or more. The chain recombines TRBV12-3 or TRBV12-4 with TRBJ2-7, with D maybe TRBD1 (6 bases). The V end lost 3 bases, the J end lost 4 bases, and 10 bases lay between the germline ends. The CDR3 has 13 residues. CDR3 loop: CASSFGRGYEQYF. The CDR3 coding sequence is TGTGCCAGCAGTTTCGGCAGGGGATACGAGCAGTACTTC.

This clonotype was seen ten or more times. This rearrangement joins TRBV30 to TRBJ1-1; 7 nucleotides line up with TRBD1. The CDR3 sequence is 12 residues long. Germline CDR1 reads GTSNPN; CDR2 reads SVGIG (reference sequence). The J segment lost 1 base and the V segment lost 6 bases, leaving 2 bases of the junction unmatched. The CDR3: CACRQGNTEAFF. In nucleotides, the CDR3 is TGTGCCTGTAGACAGGGGAACACTGAAGCTTTCTTT.

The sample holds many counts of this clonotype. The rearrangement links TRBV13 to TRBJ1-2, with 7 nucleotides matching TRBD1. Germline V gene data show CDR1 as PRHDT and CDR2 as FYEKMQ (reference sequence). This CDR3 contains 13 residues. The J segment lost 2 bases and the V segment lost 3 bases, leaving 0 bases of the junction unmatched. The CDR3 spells CASSLDRNYGYTF. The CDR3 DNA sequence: TGTGCCAGCAGCTTGGACAGGAACTATGGCTACACCTTC.

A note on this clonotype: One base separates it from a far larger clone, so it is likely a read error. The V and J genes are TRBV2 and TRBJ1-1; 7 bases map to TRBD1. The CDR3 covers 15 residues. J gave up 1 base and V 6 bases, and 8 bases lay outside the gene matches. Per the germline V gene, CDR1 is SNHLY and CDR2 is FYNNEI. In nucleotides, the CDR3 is TGTGCCAGCAGCCCCACAGGGGACCCGAACACTGAAGCTTTCTTT. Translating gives CASSPTGDPNTEAFF.

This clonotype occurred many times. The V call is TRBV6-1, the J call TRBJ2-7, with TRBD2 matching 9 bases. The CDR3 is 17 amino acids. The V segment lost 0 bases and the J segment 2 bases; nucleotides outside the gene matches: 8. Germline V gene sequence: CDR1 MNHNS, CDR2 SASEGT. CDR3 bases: TGTGCCAGCAGTGAAGCGCTTGTGGCGGGGGGGGCCTACGAGCAGTACTTC. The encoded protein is CASSEALVAGGAYEQYF.

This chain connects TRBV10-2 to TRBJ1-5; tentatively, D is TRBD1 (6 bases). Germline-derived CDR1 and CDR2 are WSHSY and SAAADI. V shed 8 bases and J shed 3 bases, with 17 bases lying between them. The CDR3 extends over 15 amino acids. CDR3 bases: TGCGCCAGCTCCCCCGCGGGACACTTCAATCAGCCCCAGCATTTT. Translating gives CASSPAGHFNQPQHF.

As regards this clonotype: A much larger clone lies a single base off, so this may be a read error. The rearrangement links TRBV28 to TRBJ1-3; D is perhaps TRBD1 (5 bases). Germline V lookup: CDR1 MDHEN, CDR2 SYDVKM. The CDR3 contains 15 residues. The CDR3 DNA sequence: TGTGCCAGCAGTTTGTCTAGGGGAGGTGGAAACATCATATATTTT. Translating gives CASSLSRGGGNIIYF.

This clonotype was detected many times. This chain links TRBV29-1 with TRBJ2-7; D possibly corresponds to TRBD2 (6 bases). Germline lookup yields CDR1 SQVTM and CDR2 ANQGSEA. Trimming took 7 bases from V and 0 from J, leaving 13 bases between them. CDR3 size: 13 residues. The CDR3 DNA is TGCAGCGGCCGGGACTCTTACTCCTACGAGCAGTACTTC. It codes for CSGRDSYSYEQYF.

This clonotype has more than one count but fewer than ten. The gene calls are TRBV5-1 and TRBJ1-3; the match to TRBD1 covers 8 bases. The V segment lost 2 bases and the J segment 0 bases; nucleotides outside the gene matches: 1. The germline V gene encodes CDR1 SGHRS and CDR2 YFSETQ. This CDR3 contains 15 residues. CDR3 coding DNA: TGCGCCAGCAGCTTCGGACAGGGCTCTGGAAACACCATATATTTT. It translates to CASSFGQGSGNTIYF.

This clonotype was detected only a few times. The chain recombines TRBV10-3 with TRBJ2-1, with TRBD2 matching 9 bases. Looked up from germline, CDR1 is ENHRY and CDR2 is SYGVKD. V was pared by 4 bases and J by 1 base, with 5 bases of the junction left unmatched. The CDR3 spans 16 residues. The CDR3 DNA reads TGTGCCATCAGTGGGTCTAGCGGGGATTCCTACAATGAGCAGTTCTTC. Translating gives CAISGSSGDSYNEQFF.

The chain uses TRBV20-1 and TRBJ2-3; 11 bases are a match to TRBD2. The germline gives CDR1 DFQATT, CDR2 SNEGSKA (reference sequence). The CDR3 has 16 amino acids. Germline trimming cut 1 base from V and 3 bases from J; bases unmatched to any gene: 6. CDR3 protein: CSARVVAGGPTDTQYF. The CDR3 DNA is TGCAGTGCTAGAGTCGTAGCGGGAGGGCCAACAGATACGCAGTATTTT.

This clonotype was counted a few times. The CDR3 protein is CASSFRVRPNTGELFF. DNA for the CDR3: TGCGCCAGCAGCTTCAGGGTACGACCGAACACCGGGGAGCTGTTTTTT. V and J are TRBV5-1 and TRBJ2-2; possibly TRBD1 for D (5 bases). The CDR3 covers 16 residues. CDR1 is SGHRS, CDR2 YFSETQ, per germline. V was pared by 2 bases and J by 0 bases, with 11 bases between.

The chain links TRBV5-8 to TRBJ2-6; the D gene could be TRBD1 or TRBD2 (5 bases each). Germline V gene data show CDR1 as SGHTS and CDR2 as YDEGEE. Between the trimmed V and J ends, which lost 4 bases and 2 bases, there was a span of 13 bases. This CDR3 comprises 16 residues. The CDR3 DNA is TGTGCCAGCAGCCCGTTAAGGGGAGCTGGGGCCAACGTCCTGACTTTC. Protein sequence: CASSPLRGAGANVLTF.

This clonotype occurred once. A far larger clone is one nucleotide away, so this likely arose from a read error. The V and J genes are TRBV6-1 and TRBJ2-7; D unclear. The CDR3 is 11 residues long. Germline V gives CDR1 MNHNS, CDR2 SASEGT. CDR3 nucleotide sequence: TGTGTCAGCAGTGGGTCCTACGAGCAGTACTTC. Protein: CVSSGSYEQYF.

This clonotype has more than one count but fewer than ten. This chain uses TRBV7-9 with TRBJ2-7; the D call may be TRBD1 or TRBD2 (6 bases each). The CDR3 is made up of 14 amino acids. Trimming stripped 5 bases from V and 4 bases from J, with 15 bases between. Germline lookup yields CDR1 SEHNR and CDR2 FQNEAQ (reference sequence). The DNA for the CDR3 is TGTGCCAGCAGCCAACACGGGGGCCTTTACGAGCAGTACTTC. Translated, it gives CASSQHGGLYEQYF.

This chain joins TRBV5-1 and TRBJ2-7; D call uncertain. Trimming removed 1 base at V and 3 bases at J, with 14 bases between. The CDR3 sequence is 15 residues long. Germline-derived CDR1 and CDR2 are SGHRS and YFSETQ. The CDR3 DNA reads TGCGCCAGCAGCTTGAATGGTAGAGGTTTCTACGAGCAGTACTTC. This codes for CASSLNGRGFYEQYF.

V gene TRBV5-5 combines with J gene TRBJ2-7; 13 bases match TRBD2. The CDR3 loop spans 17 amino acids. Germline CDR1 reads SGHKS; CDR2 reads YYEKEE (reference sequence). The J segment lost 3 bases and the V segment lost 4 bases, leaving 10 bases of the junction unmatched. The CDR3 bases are TGTGCCAGCAGCCAAGGACTAGCGGGAGCCCCCCACTACGAGCAGTACTTC. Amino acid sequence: CASSQGLAGAPHYEQYF. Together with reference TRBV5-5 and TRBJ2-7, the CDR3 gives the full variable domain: DAGVTQSPTHLIKTRGQQVTLRCSPISGHKSVSWYQQVLGQGPQFIFQYYEKEERGRGNFPDRFSARQFPNYSSELNVNALLLGDSALYLCASSQGLAGAPHYEQYFGPGTRLTVT.

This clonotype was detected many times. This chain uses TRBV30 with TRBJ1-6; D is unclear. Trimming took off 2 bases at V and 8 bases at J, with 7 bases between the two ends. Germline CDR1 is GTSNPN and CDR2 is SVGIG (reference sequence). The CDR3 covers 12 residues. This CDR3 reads CAWSLVDSPLHF. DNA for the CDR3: TGTGCCTGGAGTTTGGTCGATTCACCCCTCCACTTT.

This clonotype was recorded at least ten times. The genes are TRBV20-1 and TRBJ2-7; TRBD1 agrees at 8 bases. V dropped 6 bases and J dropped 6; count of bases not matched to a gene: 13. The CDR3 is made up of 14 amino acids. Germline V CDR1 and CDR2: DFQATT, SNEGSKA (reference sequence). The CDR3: CSALGQGGLGEQYF. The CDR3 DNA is TGCAGTGCGCTCGGACAGGGAGGATTAGGCGAGCAGTACTTC.

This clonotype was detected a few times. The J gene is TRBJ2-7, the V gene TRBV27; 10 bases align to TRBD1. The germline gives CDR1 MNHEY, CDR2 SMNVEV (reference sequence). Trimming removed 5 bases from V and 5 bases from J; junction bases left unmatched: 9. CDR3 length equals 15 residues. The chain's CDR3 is CASSRPGQGFHEQYF. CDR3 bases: TGTGCCAGCAGTCGACCGGGACAGGGGTTCCACGAGCAGTACTTC.

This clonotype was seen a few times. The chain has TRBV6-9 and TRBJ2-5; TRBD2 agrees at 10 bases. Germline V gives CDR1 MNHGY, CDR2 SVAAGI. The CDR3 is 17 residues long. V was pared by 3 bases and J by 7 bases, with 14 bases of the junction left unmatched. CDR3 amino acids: CASSYSGLAGAAGTQYF. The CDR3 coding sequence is TGTGCCAGCAGTTACTCAGGGCTAGCGGGAGCAGCTGGGACCCAGTACTTC.

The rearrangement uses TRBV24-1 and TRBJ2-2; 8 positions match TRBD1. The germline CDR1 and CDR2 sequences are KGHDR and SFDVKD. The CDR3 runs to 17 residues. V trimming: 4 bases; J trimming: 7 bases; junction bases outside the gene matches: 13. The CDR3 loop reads CATSDHRQGRMSGELFF. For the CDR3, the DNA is TGTGCCACCAGTGACCATCGACAGGGGAGGATGAGCGGGGAGCTGTTTTTT.

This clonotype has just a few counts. In DNA form, the CDR3 reads TGTGCCAGTAGTTCCACACAGGGGAACGAGCAGTACTTC. It is translated as CASSSTQGNEQYF. The rearrangement joins TRBV19 to TRBJ2-7, with 7 bases aligning to TRBD1. The CDR3 runs to 13 residues. V lost 5 bases and J lost 5; bases outside the gene matches: 6. Germline V gene lookup returns CDR1 LNHDA and CDR2 SQIVND (reference sequence).

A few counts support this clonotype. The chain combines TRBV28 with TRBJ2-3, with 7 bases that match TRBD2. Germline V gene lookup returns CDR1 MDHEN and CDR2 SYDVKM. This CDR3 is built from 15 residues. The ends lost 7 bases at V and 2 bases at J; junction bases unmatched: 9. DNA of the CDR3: TGTGCCAGCACATCACACCGGGACTACACAGATACGCAGTATTTT. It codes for CASTSHRDYTDTQYF.